This T cell receptor (beta chain) appears in the sequencing data of a study of technical replicates of blood from several donors. Some clones are missing from TCRdb's copy, which holds only in-frame ones; the method was immunoSEQ multiplex PCR. The sample records around 68,000 clones, under 98% being singletons. The V gene's germline CDR1 is MNHEY and CDR2 SMNVEV (reference sequence). J was trimmed by 2 bases and V by 6 bases; bases with no gene match: 10. This CDR3 is 15 amino acids long. Sequencing input: T cells isolated from PBMCs. The genes are TRBV27 and TRBJ2-7, with TRBD2 matching over 7 bases. This TCR was sampled from a human donor in good health. The chain's CDR3 is CASRPFRDYTYEQYF. The DNA for the CDR3 is TGTGCCAGCAGACCCTTCCGGGACTACACCTACGAGCAGTACTTC.